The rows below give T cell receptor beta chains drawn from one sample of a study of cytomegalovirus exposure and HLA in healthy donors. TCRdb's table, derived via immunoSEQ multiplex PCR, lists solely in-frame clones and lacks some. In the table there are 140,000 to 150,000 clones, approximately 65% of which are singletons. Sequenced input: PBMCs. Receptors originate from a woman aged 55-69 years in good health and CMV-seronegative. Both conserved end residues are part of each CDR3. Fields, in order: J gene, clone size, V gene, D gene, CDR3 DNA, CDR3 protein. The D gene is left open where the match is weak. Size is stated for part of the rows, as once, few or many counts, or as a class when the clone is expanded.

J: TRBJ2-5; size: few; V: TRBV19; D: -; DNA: TGTGCCAGTAGAATCAGGGGCGGGGAGACCCAGTACTTC; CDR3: CASRIRGGETQYF
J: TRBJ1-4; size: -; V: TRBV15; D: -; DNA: TGTGCCACCAGCAGAGATCTTCAGGAAAAACTGTTTTTT; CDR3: CATSRDLQEKLFF
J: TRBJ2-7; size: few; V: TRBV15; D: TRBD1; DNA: TGTGCCACCAGCAGACAGGGGGCGCTCGAGCAGTACTTC; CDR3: CATSRQGALEQYF
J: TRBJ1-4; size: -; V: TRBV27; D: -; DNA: TGTGCCAGCAGTTTATCCCCGGGGTGGAATGAAAAACTGTTTTTT; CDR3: CASSLSPGWNEKLFF
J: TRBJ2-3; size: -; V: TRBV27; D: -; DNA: TGTGCCAGCAGTTTATATAAAGTTCTTAGCGCGCCGGGGGATACGCAGTATTTT; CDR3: CASSLYKVLSAPGDTQYF
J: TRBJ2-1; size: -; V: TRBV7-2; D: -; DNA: TGTGCCAGCAGCTTAGAGGCTAGTGTCTACAATGAGCAGTTCTTC; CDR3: CASSLEASVYNEQFF
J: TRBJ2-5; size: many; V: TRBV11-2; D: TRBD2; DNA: TGTGCCAGCAACAACGGGGGGGAAGCAGAGACCCAGTACTTC; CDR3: CASNNGGEAETQYF
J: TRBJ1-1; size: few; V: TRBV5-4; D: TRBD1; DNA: TGTGCCAGCAGCATAGGGACAGGGAACACTGAAGCTTTCTTT; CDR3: CASSIGTGNTEAFF
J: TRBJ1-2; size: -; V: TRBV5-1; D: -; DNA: TGCGCCAGCAGCTTGGAAGGGGCGCATGGCTACACCTTC; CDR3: CASSLEGAHGYTF
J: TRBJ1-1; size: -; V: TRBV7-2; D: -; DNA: TGTGCCAGCAGCTTGATGACAGGGAACACTGAAGCTTTCTTT; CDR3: CASSLMTGNTEAFF
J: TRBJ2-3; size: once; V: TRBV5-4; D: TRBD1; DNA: TGTGCCAGCAGCTTGGGCGACAGGGTGGCAGATACGCAGTATTTT; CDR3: CASSLGDRVADTQYF
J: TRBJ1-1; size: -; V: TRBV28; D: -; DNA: TGTGCCAGCAGCACCAGGACAGTTAAGGCTGAAGCTTTCTTT; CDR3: CASSTRTVKAEAFF
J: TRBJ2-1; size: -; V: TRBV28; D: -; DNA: TGTGCCAGCCTCGGACAGCCTTCCTACAATGAGCAGTTCTTC; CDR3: CASLGQPSYNEQFF
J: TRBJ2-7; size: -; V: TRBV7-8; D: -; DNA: TGTGCCAGCAGCACGGGACTGAACTACGAGCAGTACTTC; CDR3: CASSTGLNYEQYF
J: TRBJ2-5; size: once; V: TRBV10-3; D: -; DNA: TGTGCCATCAGCCGCACAGGGAAAGAGACCCAGTACTTC; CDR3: CAISRTGKETQYF
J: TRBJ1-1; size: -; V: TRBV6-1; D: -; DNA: TGTGCCAGCAGGTTCAGCACTGAAGCTTTCTTT; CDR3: CASRFSTEAFF
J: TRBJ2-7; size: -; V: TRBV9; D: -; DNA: TGTGCCAGCAGCGTAGGTCACAAGTCCTACGAGCAGTACTTC; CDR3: CASSVGHKSYEQYF
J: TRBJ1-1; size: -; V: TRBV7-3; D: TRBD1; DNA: TGTGCCAGCAGCTTGACAGGGGCCACTGAAGCTTTCTTT; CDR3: CASSLTGATEAFF
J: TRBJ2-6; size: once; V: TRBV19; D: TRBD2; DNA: TGTGCCAGTAGTATGATGGCGGGGGATGGGGCCAACGTCCTGACTTTC; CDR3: CASSMMAGDGANVLTF
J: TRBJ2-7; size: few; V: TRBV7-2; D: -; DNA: TGTGCCAGCAGCCACAGGGACGAGCAGTACTTC; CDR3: CASSHRDEQYF
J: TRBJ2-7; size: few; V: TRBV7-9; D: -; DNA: TGTGCCAGCAGCCAAGATGGGGGGGCGCAGTACGAGCAGTACTTC; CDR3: CASSQDGGAQYEQYF
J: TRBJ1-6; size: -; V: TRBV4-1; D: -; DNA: TGCGCCAGCAGCCAAGATCTCGGGAGCTCCTATAATTCACCCCTCCACTTT; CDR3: CASSQDLGSSYNSPLHF
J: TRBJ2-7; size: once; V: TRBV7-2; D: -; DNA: TGTGCCAGCAGCCCCTCCTCCCACAATACCGATGAGCAGTACTTC; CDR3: CASSPSSHNTDEQYF
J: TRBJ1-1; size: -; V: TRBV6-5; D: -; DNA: TGTGCCAGCAGTTACTCGGGAGCGATGAACACTGAAGCTTTCTTT; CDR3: CASSYSGAMNTEAFF
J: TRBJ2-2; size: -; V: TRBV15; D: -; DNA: TGTGCCACCAGCAGAGAAACTAGCCTTAACACCGGGGAGCTGTTTTTT; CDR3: CATSRETSLNTGELFF
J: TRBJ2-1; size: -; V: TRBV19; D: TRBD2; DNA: TGTGCCAGTTTGGATAGCGGGGACAATGAGCAGTTCTTC; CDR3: CASLDSGDNEQFF
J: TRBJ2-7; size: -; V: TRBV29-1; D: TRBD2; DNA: TGCAGCGTTGCCGGGACTAGCGGGTCCTACGAGCAGTACTTC; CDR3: CSVAGTSGSYEQYF
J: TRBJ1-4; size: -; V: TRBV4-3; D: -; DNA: TGCGCCAGCAGCCAAGAAGGAACAGGGTTTGAAAAACTGTTTTTT; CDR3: CASSQEGTGFEKLFF
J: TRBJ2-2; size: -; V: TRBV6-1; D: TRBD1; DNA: TGTGCCAGCAGTAGGACAGGGGGCAACACCGGGGAGCTGTTTTTT; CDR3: CASSRTGGNTGELFF
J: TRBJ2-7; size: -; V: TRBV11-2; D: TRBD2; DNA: TGTGCCAGCAGCTTAGAGGCTGGGAGGGGCGAGCAGTACTTC; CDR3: CASSLEAGRGEQYF
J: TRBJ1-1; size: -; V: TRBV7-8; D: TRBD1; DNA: TGTGCCAGCACCCGACAGGGGGCGGACACTGAAGCTTTCTTT; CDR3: CASTRQGADTEAFF
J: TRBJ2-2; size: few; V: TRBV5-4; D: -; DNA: TGTGCCAGCAGCTTGTCACAGAACACCGGGGAGCTGTTTTTT; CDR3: CASSLSQNTGELFF
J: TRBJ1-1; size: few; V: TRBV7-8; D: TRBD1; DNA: TGTGCCAGCAGCGTGGACAGGGACACTGAAGCTTTCTTT; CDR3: CASSVDRDTEAFF
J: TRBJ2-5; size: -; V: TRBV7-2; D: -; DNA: TGTGCCAGCAGCTTAGTACAACAACCTGGAGAGACCCAGTACTTC; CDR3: CASSLVQQPGETQYF
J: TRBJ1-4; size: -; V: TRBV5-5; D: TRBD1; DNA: TGTGCCAGCAGCTTTAGGGGGCTAACTAATGAAAAACTGTTTTTT; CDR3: CASSFRGLTNEKLFF
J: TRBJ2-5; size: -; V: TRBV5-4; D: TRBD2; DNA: TGTGCCAGCAGCTTCTGGCCACTAGCGGGGGGAGGGGAGACCCAGTACTTC; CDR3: CASSFWPLAGGGETQYF
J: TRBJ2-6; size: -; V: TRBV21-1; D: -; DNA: TGTGCCAGCTCCCCAGGGGGGCGCTCTGGGGCCAACGTCCTGACTTTC; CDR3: CASSPGGRSGANVLTF